The 28 T cell receptor beta chains below all came from one sample that was sequenced in a study of CD8+ T cells in alopecia areata. Following RNA extraction, reverse transcription yielded cDNA that acted as the sequencing template. TCRdb's copy holds only in-frame clones and misses some; the assay was immunoSEQ multiplex PCR. The table has fewer than 250,000 clones, approximately 60% seen once; the top ten hold around 0.7%. Treatment of the sample: oral pan-JAK inhibitor, 5-10 mg twice daily. This sample comprised CD4+ T cells sorted from blood, obtained at week 4, from a patient treated with tofacitinib. The receptors stem from a human donor with alopecia areata.

This chain connects TRBV7-3 to TRBJ2-1, with 12 bases identical to TRBD2. The germline V gene encodes CDR1 SGHTA and CDR2 FQGTGA. The CDR3 consists of 17 residues. V shed 0 bases, J shed 9 bases, and the junction held 9 bases outside the gene matches. CDR3 sequence: CASSLTVASGRASEQFF. The CDR3 DNA reads TGTGCCAGCAGCTTAACAGTGGCTAGCGGGAGGGCCAGTGAGCAGTTCTTC.

The V gene is TRBV7-9, the J gene TRBJ2-1, with D tentatively TRBD2 (6 bases). This CDR3 is built from 15 residues. Trimming pared 2 bases from V and 9 bases from J, leaving 17 bases between. CDR1 is SEHNR, CDR2 FQNEAQ, per germline (reference sequence). CDR3 bases: TGTGCCAGCAGCTTAAGACTAGAAGTTTTCGGTGAGCAGTTCTTC. It encodes CASSLRLEVFGEQFF. The full variable domain, its missing parts supplied by reference TRBV7-9 and TRBJ2-1, is DTGVSQNPRHKITKRGQNVTFRCDPISEHNRLYWYRQTLGQGPEFLTYFQNEAQLEKSRLLSDRFSAERPKGSFSTLEIQRTEQGDSAMYLCASSLRLEVFGEQFFGPGTRLTVL.

The rearrangement links TRBV25-1 to TRBJ1-1; perhaps TRBD1 as D (5 bases). Germline CDR1 and CDR2: MGHDK and SYGVNS. The CDR3 extends over 14 amino acids. Trimming shortened V by 3 bases and J by 2 bases, and 10 bases separated the two germline ends. For the CDR3, the DNA is TGTGCCAGCAGTGACCGACAGCCTAACACTGAAGCTTTCTTT. Amino acid sequence: CASSDRQPNTEAFF.

The chain joins TRBV29-1 to TRBJ2-7; TRBD2 agrees at 9 bases. The trim removed 4 bases at V and 3 bases at J, leaving 4 bases unmatched. CDR3 size: 13 residues. Germline loops: CDR1 SQVTM, CDR2 ANQGSEA. In DNA form, the CDR3 reads TGCAGCGTTGTGGGCGGGAGGGTCTACGAGCAGTACTTC. Protein sequence: CSVVGGRVYEQYF.

CDR3 in amino acids: CASSYDGETQYF. The CDR3 nucleotides are TGTGCCAGCAGCTACGACGGGGAGACCCAGTACTTC. The rearrangement uses TRBV7-2 and TRBJ2-5, with D unresolved. V was pared by 4 bases and J by 5 bases, with 8 bases between. The CDR3 is made up of 12 amino acids. CDR1 is SGHTA, CDR2 FQGNSA, per germline.

The chain links TRBV30 to TRBJ1-5; D gene ambiguous. V gave up 5 bases and J gave up 8 bases, with 16 bases separating them. The V gene's germline CDR1 is GTSNPN and CDR2 SVGIG (reference sequence). CDR3 size: 13 residues. CDR3: CAWRRRREEPQHF. The CDR3 nucleotides are TGTGCCTGGCGACGCAGACGGGAGGAGCCCCAGCATTTT.

This chain links TRBV5-1 with TRBJ1-3; D unresolved. The V and J ends lost 0 bases and 0 bases respectively, with 7 bases between them. CDR1 SGHRS and CDR2 YFSETQ come from the germline V gene. The CDR3 has 15 residues. CDR3 nucleotide sequence: TGCGCCAGCAGCTTGGACGGGATCTCTGGAAACACCATATATTTT. Protein: CASSLDGISGNTIYF.

There are a few counts of this clone. The chain employs TRBV30 and TRBJ1-2; no definite D call. V lost 1 base, J lost 8 bases, and 14 bases lay in between. The CDR3 runs to 13 residues. CDR1 GTSNPN and CDR2 SVGIG come from the germline V gene (reference sequence). The CDR3 sequence: CAWSDRPLGGYTF. CDR3 DNA: TGTGCCTGGAGTGATCGCCCCCTCGGCGGCTACACCTTC.

J is TRBJ2-3 and V is TRBV5-1, with 7 nucleotides matching TRBD2. The germline CDR1 and CDR2 sequences are SGHRS and YFSETQ. The junction had 4 bases not matched to a gene; V was cut back by 0 bases and J by 6 bases. This CDR3 spans 14 amino acids. In nucleotides, the CDR3 is TGCGCCAGCAGCTTGGAAGCGGGATCTGATACGCAGTATTTT. Its protein product is CASSLEAGSDTQYF.

This clone occurred a few times. This chain links TRBV5-1 with TRBJ2-6, with unresolved D. The CDR3 consists of 15 residues. Looked up from germline, CDR1 is SGHRS and CDR2 is YFSETQ. Trimming removed 3 bases from V and 1 base from J, with 8 bases in between. The CDR3 sequence: CASSWSSSGANVLTF. In nucleotides, the CDR3 is TGCGCCAGCAGCTGGTCCTCATCTGGGGCCAACGTCCTGACTTTC. Filled out from reference TRBV5-1 and TRBJ2-6, the complete variable domain reads KAGVTQTPRYLIKTRGQQVTLSCSPISGHRSVSWYQQTPGQGLQFLFEYFSETQRNKGNFPGRFSGRQFSNSRSEMNVSTLELGDSALYLCASSWSSSGANVLTFGAGSRLTVL.

The sample holds a few counts of this clone. The chain joins TRBV11-2 to TRBJ2-7; D might be TRBD2 (5 bases). Germline lookup yields CDR1 SGHAT and CDR2 FQNNGV. This CDR3 is 13 amino acids long. Trimming left V 8 bases short and J 3 bases short, with 14 bases between. The CDR3 loop reads CASGKGDYYEQYF. CDR3 DNA sequence: TGTGCCAGCGGAAAGGGTGACTACTACGAGCAGTACTTC. The full variable domain, rest sourced from reference TRBV11-2 and TRBJ2-7, is EAGVAQSPRYKIIEKRQSVAFWCNPISGHATLYWYQQILGQGPKLLIQFQNNGVVDDSQLPKDRFSAERLKGVDSTLKIQPAKLEDSAVYLCASGKGDYYEQYFGPGTRLTVT.

The J gene is TRBJ1-2, the V gene TRBV30, with TRBD1 as a possible D gene (6 bases). CDR1 is GTSNPN and CDR2 is SVGIG in the germline V gene (reference sequence). Trimming cost V 0 bases and J 8 bases, with 16 bases left between them. This CDR3 region has 14 residues. The CDR3 region is CAWSVGGPSWGYTF. The CDR3 DNA is TGTGCCTGGAGTGTGGGGGGGCCCTCCTGGGGCTACACCTTC.

The gene calls are TRBV9 and TRBJ2-1; 14 positions match TRBD2. CDR3 size: 19 residues. V lost 2 bases and J lost 1; bases outside the gene matches: 8. Germline V gene lookup returns CDR1 SGDLS and CDR2 YYNGEE. CDR3 nucleotide sequence: TGTGCCAGCAGCGTCGGGACTAGCGGGAGTTCGGTATCCTACAATGAGCAGTTCTTC. Its protein product is CASSVGTSGSSVSYNEQFF.

This chain uses TRBV5-1 with TRBJ1-2; no clear D. Trimming left V 5 bases short and J 0 bases short, with 5 bases between. The CDR3 consists of 12 residues. The V gene's germline CDR1 is SGHRS and CDR2 YFSETQ. As DNA, the CDR3 is TGCGCCAGCAGGCAAGCTAACTATGGCTACACCTTC. Translating gives CASRQANYGYTF.

V gene TRBV6-5 combines with J gene TRBJ1-2; maybe TRBD1 (6 bases). The V and J ends lost 7 bases and 2 bases respectively, with 14 bases between them. The germline gives CDR1 MNHEY, CDR2 SVGAGI. CDR3 size: 14 residues. CDR3 nucleotides: TGTGCCAGCAATCGAGGGGGAGACAACTATGGCTACACCTTC. Protein sequence: CASNRGGDNYGYTF.

The V and J genes are TRBV7-9 and TRBJ2-7; D gene ambiguous. The CDR3 spans 13 residues. The V gene lost 3 bases and the J gene lost 0 bases, with 6 bases spanning the gap. Germline V gene lookup returns CDR1 SEHNR and CDR2 FQNEAQ (reference sequence). This CDR3 is CASSFGSSYEQYF. The CDR3 DNA follows: TGTGCCAGCAGCTTCGGCAGCTCCTACGAGCAGTACTTC. The full variable domain, with the rest looked up from reference TRBV7-9 and TRBJ2-7, is DTGVSQNPRHKITKRGQNVTFRCDPISEHNRLYWYRQTLGQGPEFLTYFQNEAQLEKSRLLSDRFSAERPKGSFSTLEIQRTEQGDSAMYLCASSFGSSYEQYFGPGTRLTVT.

The chain combines TRBV7-2 with TRBJ2-1; 7 bases agree with TRBD2. V was pared by 5 bases and J by 6 bases, with 13 bases of the junction left unmatched. The CDR3 covers 16 residues. Per the germline V gene, CDR1 is SGHTA and CDR2 is FQGNSA. The CDR3 coding sequence is TGTGCCAGCAGCGTCGATGGCGGGAGTATAACCAATGAGCAGTTCTTC. Translation: CASSVDGGSITNEQFF.

The genes are TRBV7-2 and TRBJ2-2; TRBD2 agrees at 7 bases. The CDR3 consists of 14 residues. Germline V lookup: CDR1 SGHTA, CDR2 FQGNSA. Unmatched junction bases numbered 2, after V lost 1 base and J lost 6 bases. In nucleotides, the CDR3 is TGTGCCAGCAGCTTAGAAGGACTAGCCGGGGAGCTGTTTTTT. This encodes CASSLEGLAGELFF.

In this sample, this clone turned up once. The rearrangement joins TRBV27 to TRBJ2-7, with 12 bases lining up with TRBD2. The CDR3 is 14 amino acids. The germline CDR1 and CDR2 sequences are MNHEY and SMNVEV (reference sequence). V was pared by 6 bases and J by 5 bases, with 5 bases of the junction left unmatched. CDR3 loop: CASRAGTSGHEQYF. DNA of the CDR3: TGTGCCAGCAGGGCCGGGACTAGCGGGCACGAGCAGTACTTC.

V is TRBV5-1 and J is TRBJ2-7; 8 bases map to TRBD1. Germline CDR1 reads SGHRS; CDR2 reads YFSETQ. Trimming at V came to 5 bases and at J to 3 bases, leaving 7 bases not matched to a gene. This CDR3 contains 14 residues. For the CDR3, the DNA is TGCGCCAGCAGAGTCTACAGGGGGAGCTACGAGCAGTACTTC. It codes for CASRVYRGSYEQYF.

The J gene is TRBJ2-4, the V gene TRBV7-9; 8 bases agree with TRBD1. Trimming cost V 5 bases and J 0 bases; bases outside gene matches: 3. This CDR3 has 15 residues. Germline assignment: CDR1 SEHNR and CDR2 FQNEAQ (reference sequence). Here the CDR3 DNA reads TGTGCCAGCAGCCGACAGGGGCTAGCCAAAAACATTCAGTACTTC. It encodes CASSRQGLAKNIQYF.

The chain is built from TRBV6-1 and TRBJ2-5, with 7 bases lining up with TRBD2. Germline V gene lookup returns CDR1 MNHNS and CDR2 SASEGT. V dropped 5 bases and J dropped 3; count of bases not matched to a gene: 6. The CDR3 is made up of 14 amino acids. The chain's CDR3 is CASSSSGVKETQYF. The CDR3 region has the DNA TGTGCCAGCAGTTCCAGCGGGGTGAAAGAGACCCAGTACTTC.

In its sample, this clone was seen a few times. V gene TRBV29-1 combines with J gene TRBJ1-1; 7 nucleotides agree with TRBD1. CDR1 and CDR2 (germline): SQVTM, ANQGSEA. The trim removed 7 bases at V and 2 bases at J, leaving 7 bases unmatched. This CDR3 comprises 13 residues. CDR3 sequence: CSGYRGPNTEAFF. The CDR3 DNA is TGCAGCGGGTACAGGGGCCCTAACACTGAAGCTTTCTTT.

This clone was picked up a small number of times. The gene calls are TRBV23-1 and TRBJ2-7, with 7 bases that match TRBD2. TRBV23-1 is classed as an ORF, of uncertain function. J gave up 0 bases and V 4 bases, and 12 bases lay outside the gene matches. This CDR3 has 17 residues. The CDR3 is CASSLPRGYRFSYEQYF. The CDR3 region has the DNA TGCGCCAGCAGTCTCCCGCGGGGGTACCGTTTCTCCTACGAGCAGTACTTC.

The chain recombines TRBV5-1 with TRBJ1-5; D might be TRBD1 (5 bases). Germline lookup yields CDR1 SGHRS and CDR2 YFSETQ. CDR3 length: 15 residues. V was clipped by 0 bases and J by 4 bases, with 11 bases between them. The CDR3 loop reads CASSLDGRENQPQHF. As DNA, the CDR3 is TGCGCCAGCAGCTTGGATGGCAGGGAGAATCAGCCCCAGCATTTT.

The gene calls are TRBV5-1 and TRBJ2-2, with D unclear. Germline CDR1 SGHRS, CDR2 YFSETQ. Trimming removed 2 bases from V and 4 bases from J, with 12 bases in between. The CDR3 is made up of 15 amino acids. CDR3 region: CASSLGPSSTGELFF. CDR3 DNA sequence: TGCGCCAGCAGCTTAGGACCGTCCAGCACCGGGGAGCTGTTTTTT. Complete variable domain (other parts from reference TRBV5-1 and TRBJ2-2): KAGVTQTPRYLIKTRGQQVTLSCSPISGHRSVSWYQQTPGQGLQFLFEYFSETQRNKGNFPGRFSGRQFSNSRSEMNVSTLELGDSALYLCASSLGPSSTGELFFGEGSRLTVL.

The chain employs TRBV9 and TRBJ2-5; 9 bases map to TRBD2. Unmatched junction bases numbered 11, after V lost 3 bases and J lost 5 bases. In germline, CDR1 is SGDLS, CDR2 YYNGEE. There are 16 residues in the CDR3. The CDR3 is CASSAGSGRPGETQYF. The DNA for the CDR3 is TGTGCCAGCAGCGCGGGGAGCGGGAGGCCAGGGGAGACCCAGTACTTC.

The CDR3 here is CASSSGRSNTEAFF. The DNA for the CDR3 is TGTGCCAGTAGCTCCGGACGATCTAACACTGAAGCTTTCTTT. This sequence joins TRBV19 and TRBJ1-1; D uncertain. The CDR3 is 14 residues long. V was trimmed by 6 bases and J by 2 bases, leaving 13 bases between them. Germline assignment: CDR1 LNHDA and CDR2 SQIVND (reference sequence). The entire variable domain, with the rest obtained from reference TRBV19 and TRBJ1-1, is as follows: DGGITQSPKYLFRKEGQNVTLSCEQNLNHDAMYWYRQDPGQGLRLIYYSQIVNDFQKGDIAEGYSVSREKKESFPLTVTSAQKNPTAFYLCASSSGRSNTEAFFGQGTRLTVV.